This T cell receptor (beta chain) was sequenced during a study of blood T cells in healthy people across ages. The study, taken as a whole, reports: Fewer expanded clones and more diversity marked long-lived versus aged donors. Age advanced and TCR beta diversity per million T cells fell, roughly linearly.

The germline gives CDR1 MNHEY, CDR2 SVGAGI. The ends lost 2 bases at V and 0 bases at J; junction bases unmatched: 6. The CDR3 has 17 residues. This clonotype has at least ten counts. What it recognizes is unknown. Through a sample-barcoded 5' primer and a J-beta primer mix, a second PCR was run for roughly 6 to 12 cycles. TCRdb ran MiXCR on the 5' RACE reads and lists one entry per CDR3 protein. Among hundreds of thousands of distinct CDR3 sequences, around 21% were seen once, and the ten largest hold 3.6%. This rearrangement joins TRBV6-5 to TRBJ2-2; 7 bases are a match to TRBD1. The clonotype was recovered from a man aged 65-85 years in good health. The sample comprised blood. The CDR3, as DNA: TGTGCCAGCAGTTACAGGACCGGGACAGCGAACACCGGGGAGCTGTTTTTT. Translating gives CASSYRTGTANTGELFF.